The subject of this entry is one T cell receptor beta chain. Under the authors' procedure: Estimated nucleated cell counts came from reference gene primer amplification. The repertoire was sequenced with immunoSEQ multiplex PCR; TCRdb's copy has only in-frame clones and lacks some. That table is the source of V, J and clone size, and D and trimming were worked out from the DNA. This sample has approximately 90,000 clones, with approximately 87% found just once. These data originate in a study of blood T cell repertoires in COVID-19. Overall study: Both acute and convalescent COVID-19 samples were obtained from the United States, Italy and Spain. The analysed material was cDNA or gDNA that came from T cells, B-cell-depleted T cells, or PBMCs.

CDR3 size: 12 residues. V lost 5 bases and J lost 4, with 8 bases in between. Sequencing was carried out using peripheral blood. The rearrangement joins TRBV12-3 or TRBV12-4 to TRBJ1-1; D not resolved. The receptor comes from a human donor in a cohort sampled during active COVID-19. For the CDR3, the DNA is TGTGCCAGCAGTCAGGCAACCACTGAAGCTTTCTTT. Translation: CASSQATTEAFF.